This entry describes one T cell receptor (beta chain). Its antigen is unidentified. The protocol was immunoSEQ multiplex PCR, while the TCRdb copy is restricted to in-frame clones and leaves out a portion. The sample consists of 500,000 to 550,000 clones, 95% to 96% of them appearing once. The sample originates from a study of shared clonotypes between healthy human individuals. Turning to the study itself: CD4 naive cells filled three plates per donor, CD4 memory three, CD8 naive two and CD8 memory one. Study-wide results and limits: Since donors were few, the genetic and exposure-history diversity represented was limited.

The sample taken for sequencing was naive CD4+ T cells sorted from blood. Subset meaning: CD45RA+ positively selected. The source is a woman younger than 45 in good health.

DNA for the CDR3: TGTGCCAGCAGCTTCCCCAGGGTGGCAGCATATAATGAGCAGTTCTTC. The encoded protein is CASSFPRVAAYNEQFF. V usage is TRBV7-9 and J usage is TRBJ2-1; the D gene is possibly TRBD1 (5 bases). V lost 3 bases and J lost 7, with 19 bases in between. The germline V gene encodes CDR1 SEHNR and CDR2 FQNEAQ (reference sequence). This CDR3 region has 16 residues.